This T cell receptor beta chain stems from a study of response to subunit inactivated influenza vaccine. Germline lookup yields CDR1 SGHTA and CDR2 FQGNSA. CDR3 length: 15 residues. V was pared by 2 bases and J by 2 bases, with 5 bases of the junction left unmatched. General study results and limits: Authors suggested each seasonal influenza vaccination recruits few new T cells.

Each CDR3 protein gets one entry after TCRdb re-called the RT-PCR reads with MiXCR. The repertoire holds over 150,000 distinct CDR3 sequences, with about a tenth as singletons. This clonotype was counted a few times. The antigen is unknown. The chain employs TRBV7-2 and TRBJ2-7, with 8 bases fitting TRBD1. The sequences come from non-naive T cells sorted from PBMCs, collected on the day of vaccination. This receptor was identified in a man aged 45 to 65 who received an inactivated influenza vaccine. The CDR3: CASSLQGAVTYEQYF. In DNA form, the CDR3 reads TGTGCCAGCAGCTTACAGGGGGCCGTAACCTACGAGCAGTACTTC.